What follows is one T cell receptor (beta chain) and its context. Its antigen is not yet known. No per-base quality is available; no much larger clone lies one base away. This entry is derived from a study of blood T cell repertoires in COVID-19 (dated by TCRdb to about 2020). Broadly, across the study: The collaborator samples originated in the United States, Italy and Spain and spanned the acute and convalescent phases of COVID-19. The prospective study material was composed of cDNA or gDNA derived from T cells, B-cell-depleted T cells, or PBMCs. Subjects who had been exposed to COVID-19, were actively infected with it, or had recovered from it provided the deeply sampled blood TCRbeta repertoires that made up the dataset. The repertoires were made available in a free public database intended to serve as a resource for research on the immune response to SARS-CoV-2. The samples were drawn from the first 160 participants of the ongoing ImmuneRACE study and from some 1,300 subjects provided by 6 global collaborators. A de-identified subject ID, COVID-19 status, age in years and sex were almost always included in the sample metadata. Where HLA class I and class II types were available, the types were taken from metadata supplied by the sample provider, not from assay-based typing. What the authors observed across the whole study: Clinical and demographic metadata were provided uncurated, with the amount varying by source and participant.

TCRbeta CDR3 regions were amplified from genomic DNA by means of the immunoSEQ Assay, a bias-controlled multiplex PCR. Regarding the original processing steps: The number of nucleated cells in each sample was estimated from the amplification of reference gene primers within the assay. Sequence reads were collapsed and filtered to measure the absolute abundance of every unique TCRbeta CDR3 rearrangement. Productive Simpson clonality was computed per sample as the square root of Simpson's diversity index over productive rearrangements. TCRdb re-hosts the immuneACCESS table, in-frame sequences only. Its copies lack some clones; in the studies checked, an unresolved V gene accounts for under half of them, and the cause for the rest is not known. V and J calls and clone size follow that table, whereas D and trimming were derived from the DNA. The sample has some 150,000 clones on record, approximately 80% of them singletons. Together, the top ten hold roughly 2.2% of the sample.

Each collaborating institution followed its own protocols to collect whole blood in K2EDTA tubes. Collaborator samples were shipped for TCRbeta analysis as frozen whole blood, isolated PBMCs, or DNA extracted from either sample type. The CDR3 has 14 amino acids, counting the end cysteine and phenylalanine. CDR3 DNA only is kept here, 42 bases in frame from base 1. V gives up 0 bases and J gives up 6 bases, and the segment between their germline ends measures 10 bases. The germline V gene sets CDR1 to SGDLS and CDR2 to YYNGEE. Sequencing was done on a sample of peripheral blood. This chain is built from TRBV9 and TRBJ2-1; D gene: possibly TRBD2, on 6 matching bases. This TCR was recovered from a man aged 70-80 years with acute or convalescent COVID-19. Read as DNA, the sequence is TGTGCCAGCAGCGTAGTTGGGACTTCCAATGAGCAGTTCTTC. Protein translation: CASSVVGTSNEQFF. Reference TRBV9 and TRBJ2-1 proteins supply the regions before and after the CDR3; the full variable domain is: DSGVTQTPKHLITATGQRVTLRCSPRSGDLSVYWYQQSLDQGLQFLIQYYNGEERAKGNILERFSAQQFPDLHSELNLSSLELGDSALYFCASSVVGTSNEQFFGPGTRLTVL.